This T cell receptor (beta chain) is from a study of blood T cell repertoires in COVID-19. Study summary: PBMCs, B-cell-depleted T cells, or T cells were the source of the cDNA or gDNA that made up the material.

Membership in each cohort depended on participant-reported clinical history. The authors' processing: Reference gene primers were amplified, and this amplification served to estimate nucleated cell counts. Sequenced by immunoSEQ multiplex PCR; TCRdb stores in-frame clones only, minus some. That table gives V, J and clone size, and the DNA gave D and trimming. Among about 180,000 clones listed, 70% to 85% were seen once. The CDR3 consists of 15 residues. Looked up from germline, CDR1 is SQVTM and CDR2 is ANQGSEA. The V and J ends lost 6 bases and 4 bases, in that order; junction bases with no gene match: 11.

Sample: PBMCs or T cells enriched from blood (not recorded which). This receptor was identified in a woman aged 50 to 60 who had recovered from COVID-19. The chain employs TRBV29-1 and TRBJ2-3, with 9 bases fitting TRBD1. The CDR3 nucleotides read TGCAGCGTCTCCCTTGGGACAGGGTCGTCAGATACGCAGTATTTT. This codes for CSVSLGTGSSDTQYF.